This T cell receptor beta chain was obtained from a study of blood T cell repertoires in COVID-19. Looking at the study overall: Acute and convalescent COVID-19 specimens originated in the United States, Italy and Spain. The cDNA or gDNA used as material had been derived from T cells, B-cell-depleted T cells, or PBMCs.

The germline CDR1 and CDR2 sequences are SNHLY and FYNNEI. The germline V and J ends were trimmed by 7 bases and 11 bases, with 14 bases remaining between them. CDR3 length: 11 amino acids. TCRdb's table, derived via immunoSEQ multiplex PCR, lists solely in-frame clones and lacks some. The table records around 180,000 clones, roughly 88% of them present only once. Sequencing input: peripheral blood. This sequence originates from a woman aged 25 to 45 with acute or convalescent COVID-19. The V gene is TRBV2, the J gene TRBJ1-1; D not resolved. This CDR3 is CASIDEFVAFF. The CDR3 nucleotides are TGTGCCAGCATTGACGAGTTTGTTGCTTTCTTT.